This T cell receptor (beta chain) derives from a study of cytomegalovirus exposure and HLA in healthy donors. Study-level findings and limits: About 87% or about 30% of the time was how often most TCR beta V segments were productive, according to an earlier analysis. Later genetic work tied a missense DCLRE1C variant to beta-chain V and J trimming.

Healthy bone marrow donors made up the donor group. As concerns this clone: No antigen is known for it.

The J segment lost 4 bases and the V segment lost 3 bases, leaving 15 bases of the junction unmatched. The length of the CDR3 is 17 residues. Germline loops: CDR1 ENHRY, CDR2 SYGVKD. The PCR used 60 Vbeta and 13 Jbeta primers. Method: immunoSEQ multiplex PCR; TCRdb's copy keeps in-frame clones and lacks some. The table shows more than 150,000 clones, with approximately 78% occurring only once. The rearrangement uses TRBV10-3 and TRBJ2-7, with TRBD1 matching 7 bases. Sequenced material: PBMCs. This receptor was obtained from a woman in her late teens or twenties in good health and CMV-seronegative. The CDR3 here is CAISDRDRTSTPYEQYF. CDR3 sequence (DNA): TGTGCCATCAGTGACAGGGACAGAACATCTACACCTTACGAGCAGTACTTC.